This passage covers 28 T cell receptor beta chains from one sample sequenced in a study of control samples from healthy donors and cancer patients (dated by TCRdb to 2020 to 2022). The library was produced with the immunoSEQ multiplex PCR assay. TCRdb took this table from immuneACCESS and kept in-frame rearrangements with V and J called. Such tables lack part of the clones; where checked against another copy, unresolved V genes explain under half of the gap, and the rest is unexplained. This sample holds just over 150,000 clones; 93% were observed only once. 2% to 2.5% of the sample comes from the top ten. Sequences were obtained from blood. All receptors derive from a man aged 45-60 years in good health.

CDR3 DNA: TGTGCCAGCAGTCCATTCAGGGTGGTGGGATTCACAGATACGCAGTATTTT. Its protein is CASSPFRVVGFTDTQYF. V and J are TRBV28 and TRBJ2-3, with D possibly matching TRBD1 (5 bases). This CDR3 has 17 amino acids. V gave up 5 bases and J gave up 2 bases, with 20 bases separating them. The germline CDR1 and CDR2 sequences are MDHEN and SYDVKM.

The chain uses TRBV7-9 and TRBJ2-5; no clear D. V lost 9 bases and J lost 1, with 21 bases in between. Germline V lookup: CDR1 SEHNR, CDR2 FQNEAQ (reference sequence). The CDR3 extends over 16 amino acids. This CDR3 is CARNYSYGQIQETQYF. Here the CDR3 DNA reads TGTGCCAGGAACTACTCATACGGGCAGATCCAAGAGACCCAGTACTTC. The whole variable domain, filled in from reference TRBV7-9 and TRBJ2-5, reads DTGVSQNPRHKITKRGQNVTFRCDPISEHNRLYWYRQTLGQGPEFLTYFQNEAQLEKSRLLSDRFSAERPKGSFSTLEIQRTEQGDSAMYLCARNYSYGQIQETQYFGPGTRLLVL.

The chain carries TRBV11-2 and TRBJ2-5; 12 positions match TRBD2. CDR1 is SGHAT and CDR2 is FQNNGV in the germline V gene. This CDR3 has 17 amino acids. V was clipped by 2 bases and J by 1 base; unmatched bases: 5. The CDR3 nucleotides read TGTGCCAGCAGCTTACGACTAGCGGGAGTAGGCCAAGAGACCCAGTACTTC. Protein product: CASSLRLAGVGQETQYF.

This clone was detected a few times. The gene calls are TRBV7-9 and TRBJ1-3, with 7 bases aligning to TRBD1. This CDR3 region has 17 residues. Germline trimming cut 5 bases from V and 3 bases from J; bases unmatched to any gene: 13. The germline CDR1 and CDR2 sequences are SEHNR and FQNEAQ (reference sequence). CDR3 amino acids: CASSHPPQGSDGNTIYF. CDR3 in DNA: TGTGCCAGCAGCCACCCCCCACAGGGGTCGGATGGAAACACCATATATTTT.

The sample holds one count of this clone. V is TRBV5-1 and J is TRBJ1-1; D unresolved. CDR1 SGHRS and CDR2 YFSETQ come from the germline V gene. The CDR3 spans 12 residues. V was shortened by 0 bases and J by 10 bases, with 10 bases between the two germline ends. CDR3 residues: CASSLGERAAFF. The CDR3 DNA follows: TGCGCCAGCAGCTTGGGGGAGAGGGCAGCTTTCTTT.

This chain links TRBV28 with TRBJ1-4; 7 bases match TRBD1. Germline V gene lookup returns CDR1 MDHEN and CDR2 SYDVKM. V lost 6 bases and J lost 0; bases outside the gene matches: 4. The CDR3 spans 15 residues. The CDR3 DNA follows: TGTGCCAGCAGACGGGACAGAGCAACTAATGAAAAACTGTTTTTT. This encodes CASRRDRATNEKLFF. The whole variable domain, filled in from reference TRBV28 and TRBJ1-4, reads DVKVTQSSRYLVKRTGEKVFLECVQDMDHENMFWYRQDPGLGLRLIYFSYDVKMKEKGDIPEGYSVSREKKERFSLILESASTNQTSMYLCASRRDRATNEKLFFGSGTQLSVL.

This rearrangement joins TRBV5-1 to TRBJ1-2, with 8 nucleotides matching TRBD1. V gave up 4 bases and J gave up 3 bases; unmatched junction bases: 8. This CDR3 is 15 amino acids long. CDR1 and CDR2 from the germline V gene are SGHRS and YFSETQ. In nucleotides, the CDR3 is TGCGCCAGCAGCCAATTCGACAGGGGTGACTATGGCTACACCTTC. It codes for CASSQFDRGDYGYTF.

This chain connects TRBV9 to TRBJ2-7; D is ambiguous. The CDR3 has 14 residues. The germline V gene encodes CDR1 SGDLS and CDR2 YYNGEE. The germline V and J ends were trimmed by 3 bases and 2 bases, with 12 bases remaining between them. CDR3 loop: CASSAPVPPYEQYF. The CDR3 coding sequence is TGTGCCAGCAGCGCCCCGGTGCCTCCCTACGAGCAGTACTTC.

Remarks on this clone: Other DNA sequences from this sample encode an identical CDR3 as well. This sequence joins TRBV10-1 and TRBJ1-1; D is unresolved. Looked up from germline, CDR1 is WNHNN and CDR2 is SYGVQD (reference sequence). Trimming left V 2 bases short and J 4 bases short, with 8 bases between. This CDR3 is 13 amino acids long. CDR3 protein: CASSEAVGTEAFF. CDR3 bases: TGCGCCAGCAGTGAGGCAGTCGGCACTGAAGCTTTCTTT.

The V gene is TRBV28, the J gene TRBJ2-1; possibly TRBD1 for D (5 bases). V lost 8 bases and J lost 11, with 13 bases in between. The CDR3 has 11 residues. Germline assignment: CDR1 MDHEN and CDR2 SYDVKM. The CDR3 DNA is TGTGCCAGCGCCGCGGACACCAAGCAGTTCTTC. It codes for CASAADTKQFF. The whole variable domain, remainder taken from reference TRBV28 and TRBJ2-1, is DVKVTQSSRYLVKRTGEKVFLECVQDMDHENMFWYRQDPGLGLRLIYFSYDVKMKEKGDIPEGYSVSREKKERFSLILESASTNQTSMYLCASAADTKQFFGPGTRLTVL.

This clone was detected only once. The V and J genes are TRBV7-9 and TRBJ1-1; D remains ambiguous. Between the trimmed V and J ends, which lost 1 base and 7 bases, there was a span of 4 bases. CDR3 length: 11 residues. Germline-derived CDR1 and CDR2 are SEHNR and FQNEAQ (reference sequence). CDR3: CASSLVGEAFF. In nucleotides, the CDR3 is TGTGCCAGCAGCTTAGTAGGTGAAGCTTTCTTT.

This chain uses TRBV5-1 with TRBJ2-7; tentatively, D is TRBD1 (5 bases). The CDR3 is 12 amino acids. Germline V CDR1 and CDR2: SGHRS, YFSETQ. The V gene lost 4 bases and the J gene lost 7 bases, with 12 bases spanning the gap. The CDR3 region has the DNA TGCGCCAGCAGCACTCAGGGTCGGGAGCAGTACTTC. It yields the protein CASSTQGREQYF.

V is TRBV7-9 and J is TRBJ1-5; 10 bases are shared with TRBD1. This CDR3 region has 16 residues. Germline V gene data show CDR1 as SEHNR and CDR2 as FQNEAQ (reference sequence). The J segment lost 1 base and the V segment lost 5 bases, leaving 5 bases of the junction unmatched. Here the CDR3 reads CASSEGTGVSNQPQHF. The CDR3 region has the DNA TGTGCCAGCAGCGAAGGGACAGGGGTAAGCAATCAGCCCCAGCATTTT.

The chain joins TRBV7-2 to TRBJ1-1; D is undetermined. Germline CDR1 is SGHTA and CDR2 is FQGNSA. The length of the CDR3 is 12 residues. Deletions cut 1 base from V and 7 bases from J, with 7 bases between. The CDR3 region is CASSLVQIEAFF. CDR3 sequence (DNA): TGTGCCAGCAGCTTAGTACAGATTGAAGCTTTCTTT.

The chain is built from TRBV4-2 and TRBJ1-1; no clear D gene. The germline V gene encodes CDR1 LGHNA and CDR2 YNFKEQ. V was trimmed by 0 bases and J by 0 bases, leaving 5 bases between them. CDR3 size: 14 residues. CDR3 nucleotides: TGTGCCAGCAGCCAAGACCGGTTGAACACTGAAGCTTTCTTT. It specifies CASSQDRLNTEAFF.

CDR3 in amino acids: CASSLYRTPYNEQFF. DNA of the CDR3: TGTGCCAGCAGCTTGTATCGGACCCCTTACAATGAGCAGTTCTTC. This chain links TRBV7-9 with TRBJ2-1; D gene ambiguous. Trimming took 3 bases from V and 4 from J, leaving 13 bases between them. CDR1 is SEHNR, CDR2 FQNEAQ, per germline (reference sequence). The CDR3 length is 15 residues.

This chain joins TRBV24-1 and TRBJ2-7, with D uncertain. The CDR3 totals 11 residues. Trimming removed 3 bases at V and 7 bases at J, with 6 bases between. Germline assignment: CDR1 KGHDR and CDR2 SFDVKD. Here the CDR3 DNA reads TGTGCCACCAGTGATAAGTGGGAGCAGTACTTC. Encoded protein: CATSDKWEQYF.

CDR3 coding DNA: TGTGCCAGCAGTGAAGATACAGAACTGTTTTTT. Amino acid sequence: CASSEDTELFF. This chain links TRBV6-1 with TRBJ1-4; D is uncertain. This CDR3 comprises 11 residues. Looked up from germline, CDR1 is MNHNS and CDR2 is SASEGT. The germline V and J ends were trimmed by 1 base and 12 bases, with 6 bases remaining between them.

The V call is TRBV30, the J call TRBJ2-7; D not resolved. Trimming left V 5 bases short and J 0 bases short, with 11 bases between. This CDR3 has 13 residues. Germline lookup yields CDR1 GTSNPN and CDR2 SVGIG (reference sequence). CDR3 region: CAWGPPASYEQYF. CDR3 nucleotide sequence: TGTGCCTGGGGACCCCCTGCCTCCTACGAGCAGTACTTC. The variable domain in full, with the rest retrieved from reference TRBV30 and TRBJ2-7, is SQTIHQWPATLVQPVGSPLSLECTVEGTSNPNLYWYRQAAGRGLQLLFYSVGIGQISSEVPQNLSASRPQDRQFILSSKKLLLSDSGFYLCAWGPPASYEQYFGPGTRLTVT.

The chain is built from TRBV6-5 and TRBJ2-1; TRBD2 is a possible D gene (5 bases). The CDR3 extends over 15 amino acids. Trimming pared 6 bases from V and 7 bases from J, leaving 19 bases between. Germline V gene sequence: CDR1 MNHEY, CDR2 SVGAGI. The CDR3 region is CASRNLLVGRNEQFF. In DNA form, the CDR3 reads TGTGCCAGCAGGAACTTACTAGTTGGAAGGAATGAGCAGTTCTTC.

V is TRBV5-6 and J is TRBJ2-1, with 12 bases matching TRBD1. Looked up from germline, CDR1 is SGHDT and CDR2 is YYEEEE. This CDR3 is 16 amino acids long. V lost 4 bases and J lost 10; bases outside the gene matches: 12. The CDR3 reads CASSRVGTGGMGEQFF. CDR3 coding DNA: TGTGCCAGCAGCCGCGTGGGGACAGGGGGCATGGGGGAGCAGTTCTTC.

This chain uses TRBV15 with TRBJ2-7, with TRBD2 identical over 10 bases. The CDR3 sequence is 16 residues long. Germline-derived CDR1 and CDR2 are LNHNV and YYDKDF (reference sequence). J lost 5 bases, V lost 5 bases, and 12 bases had no gene match. CDR3 nucleotides: TGTGCCACCAGCGCTAGGACTAGCGGAAAAGGCGACGAGCAGTACTTC. Encoded protein: CATSARTSGKGDEQYF.

The CDR3 sequence is CASSLRASGSFYNEQFF. The CDR3 DNA follows: TGTGCCAGCAGCTTAAGGGCTAGCGGGAGTTTTTACAATGAGCAGTTCTTC. This rearrangement joins TRBV7-3 to TRBJ2-1; the match to TRBD2 covers 10 bases. The V and J ends lost 1 base and 4 bases, in that order; junction bases with no gene match: 7. CDR1 and CDR2 from the germline V gene are SGHTA and FQGTGA. The CDR3 spans 17 residues.

The chain is built from TRBV28 and TRBJ2-1; D gene ambiguous. CDR1 and CDR2 from the germline V gene are MDHEN and SYDVKM. The V end was cut by 6 bases, the J end by 13 bases, with 10 bases between. The CDR3 totals 10 residues. The CDR3 DNA follows: TGTGCCAGCAGCCAGATTATTCAGTTCTTC. It yields the protein CASSQIIQFF.

This chain links TRBV6-1 with TRBJ1-1, with D unclear. The germline V gene encodes CDR1 MNHNS and CDR2 SASEGT. The V and J ends lost 3 bases and 0 bases respectively, with 8 bases between them. The CDR3 has 14 residues. CDR3 sequence reads: CASSDQPLNTEAFF. The DNA of the CDR3 is TGTGCCAGCAGTGATCAGCCATTGAACACTGAAGCTTTCTTT.

This clone was seen just once. This sequence joins TRBV28 and TRBJ2-3, with D possibly being TRBD1 or TRBD2 (5 bases each). Germline V lookup: CDR1 MDHEN, CDR2 SYDVKM. Trimming removed 1 base at V and 4 bases at J, with 12 bases between. The length of the CDR3 is 15 residues. CDR3 residues: CASSLFGTHADTQYF. The CDR3 DNA reads TGTGCCAGCAGTTTATTCGGGACCCACGCAGATACGCAGTATTTT.

This chain joins TRBV18 and TRBJ2-7; D may be TRBD2 (5 bases). V lost 4 bases and J 5 bases, leaving 15 bases between the germline ends. Germline CDR1 is KGHSH and CDR2 is LQKENI. The CDR3 consists of 14 residues. The CDR3 sequence is CASSLSGASNEQYF. In DNA form, the CDR3 reads TGTGCCAGCTCACTCAGCGGAGCCTCGAACGAGCAGTACTTC.

The J gene is TRBJ1-1, the V gene TRBV11-2, with D possibly TRBD1 on 6 matching bases. The length of the CDR3 is 14 residues. Germline V gene lookup returns CDR1 SGHAT and CDR2 FQNNGV. V gave up 5 bases and J gave up 4 bases, with 14 bases separating them. The CDR3 sequence is CASSQQGLSTEAFF. The CDR3 coding sequence is TGTGCCAGCAGCCAACAGGGACTGAGCACTGAAGCTTTCTTT.